The 27 T cell receptor beta chains in this list originate from one sample, sequenced in a study of blood T cell repertoires in COVID-19. Data came from immunoSEQ multiplex PCR; TCRdb stores just in-frame clones and leaves some out. The sample records around 250,000 clones, around 84% being singletons. The sequenced sample consisted of peripheral blood. These receptor sequences come from a woman aged 40 to 50 who had recovered from COVID-19.

This chain links TRBV4-2 with TRBJ2-7, with 9 bases lining up with TRBD2. The CDR3 is 17 amino acids. V gave up 0 bases and J gave up 2 bases; unmatched junction bases: 8. CDR1 and CDR2 (germline): LGHNA, YNFKEQ. CDR3 protein: CASSQDRSAGGPYEQYF. CDR3 coding DNA: TGTGCCAGCAGCCAAGATCGGTCAGCGGGGGGCCCCTACGAGCAGTACTTC.

In this sample, this clone turned up once. The chain is built from TRBV15 and TRBJ2-1; D may be TRBD2 (6 bases). The CDR3 contains 21 residues. V was clipped by 1 base and J by 6 bases, with 31 bases between them. Germline V lookup: CDR1 LNHNV, CDR2 YYDKDF (reference sequence). CDR3 loop: CATSRGGVSSRTHTPSNEQFF. In nucleotides, the CDR3 is TGTGCCACCAGCAGAGGGGGGGTTAGTAGTAGGACCCACACCCCATCCAATGAGCAGTTCTTC. Supplemented by reference TRBV15 and TRBJ2-1, the full variable domain reads DAMVIQNPRYQVTQFGKPVTLSCSQTLNHNVMYWYQQKSSQAPKLLFHYYDKDFNNEADTPDNFQSRRPNTSFCFLDIRSPGLGDTAMYLCATSRGGVSSRTHTPSNEQFFGPGTRLTVL.

The rearrangement joins TRBV11-2 to TRBJ2-3, with TRBD2 identical over 8 bases. The germline V gene has CDR1 SGHAT and CDR2 FQNNGV. This CDR3 contains 15 residues. V shed 3 bases, J shed 3 bases, and the junction held 5 bases outside the gene matches. The CDR3 spells CASSFLAGGTDTQYF. The CDR3 DNA sequence: TGTGCCAGCAGCTTCTTGGCGGGGGGTACAGATACGCAGTATTTT.

This clone was found once. The rearrangement joins TRBV3-1 (or the pseudogene TRBV3-2) to TRBJ2-7; 7 bases are shared with TRBD1. V dropped 4 bases and J dropped 1; count of bases not matched to a gene: 4. This CDR3 region has 14 residues. Germline CDR1 LGHDT, CDR2 YNNKEL (reference sequence). The CDR3 DNA reads as TGTGCCAGCAGCCTGGGACAGTGGTCCTACGAGCAGTACTTC. It yields the protein CASSLGQWSYEQYF.

The chain joins TRBV29-1 to TRBJ2-5; 10 bases are a match to TRBD1. Trimming removed 6 bases from V and 10 bases from J; junction bases left unmatched: 14. The germline V gene encodes CDR1 SQVTM and CDR2 ANQGSEA. The CDR3 extends over 14 amino acids. The CDR3 loop reads CSVGLTGGFVDQYF. The CDR3, as DNA: TGCAGCGTGGGATTGACAGGGGGCTTTGTCGACCAGTACTTC.

The V gene is TRBV7-9, the J gene TRBJ1-2, with D perhaps matching TRBD1 (6 bases). CDR1 SEHNR and CDR2 FQNEAQ come from the germline V gene (reference sequence). This CDR3 has 17 residues. The ends were cut back, 5 bases at V and 3 bases at J, with 22 bases in the middle. For the CDR3, the DNA is TGTGCCAGCAGCCCCGCCGGGGGGCCAGGATTGGACTATGGCTACACCTTC. It is translated as CASSPAGGPGLDYGYTF.

The chain couples TRBV3-1 (or the pseudogene TRBV3-2) to TRBJ1-2, with 10 bases fitting TRBD1. The CDR3 is 15 amino acids. Germline V gives CDR1 LGHDT, CDR2 YNNKEL (reference sequence). V was pared by 1 base and J by 6 bases, with 5 bases of the junction left unmatched. This CDR3 reads CASSQGGQGLNGYTF. The CDR3 region has the DNA TGTGCCAGCAGCCAAGGGGGACAGGGGCTAAATGGCTACACCTTC.

This clone was seen just once. The chain recombines TRBV5-1 with TRBJ1-2, with a weak D call TRBD1 (6 bases). The V end lost 0 bases, the J end lost 0 bases, and 6 bases lay between the germline ends. Germline V CDR1 and CDR2: SGHRS, YFSETQ. The CDR3 spans 14 residues. The CDR3 DNA is TGCGCCAGCAGCTTGGGGGACACTAACTATGGCTACACCTTC. Translation: CASSLGDTNYGYTF.

Concerning this clone itself: This specimen includes other DNA sequences encoding the same CDR3. This chain joins TRBV5-1 and TRBJ1-2, with 10 bases matching TRBD1. Trimming took 3 bases from V and 3 from J; bases not matched to a gene: 5. Germline CDR1 and CDR2: SGHRS and YFSETQ. The CDR3 extends over 15 amino acids. CDR3: CASSSGQGLDYGYTF. CDR3 coding DNA: TGCGCCAGCAGCTCGGGACAGGGGTTGGACTATGGCTACACCTTC.

J is TRBJ2-7 and V is TRBV6-4; possibly TRBD2 for D (7 bases). Germline CDR1 and CDR2: MRHNA and SNTAGT. V was clipped by 2 bases and J by 6 bases, with 17 bases between them. CDR3 length equals 15 residues. In DNA, the CDR3 is TGTGCCAGCAGTGACCCCTCTCAAGGGGGGGGCGAGCAGTACTTC. This sequence encodes CASSDPSQGGGEQYF.

The gene calls are TRBV5-4 and TRBJ1-4; no firm D call. The V and J ends lost 0 bases and 8 bases respectively, with 11 bases between them. The CDR3 consists of 14 residues. CDR1 SGHNT and CDR2 YYREEE come from the germline V gene (reference sequence). CDR3 bases: TGTGCCAGCAGCTTGGGAGGCTTTAACGAAAAACTGTTTTTT. Its translation is CASSLGGFNEKLFF.

The chain is built from TRBV18 and TRBJ2-1; a possible D gene is TRBD1 (6 bases). The CDR3 contains 15 residues. Germline V gives CDR1 KGHSH, CDR2 LQKENI. V dropped 3 bases and J dropped 4 bases, with 13 bases sitting between them. CDR3 region: CASSPLDRPYNEQFF. CDR3 nucleotide sequence: TGTGCCAGCTCACCGCTAGACAGGCCTTACAATGAGCAGTTCTTC. Together with reference TRBV18 and TRBJ2-1, the CDR3 gives the full variable domain: NAGVMQNPRHLVRRRGQEARLRCSPMKGHSHVYWYRQLPEEGLKFMVYLQKENIIDESGMPKERFSAEFPKEGPSILRIQQVVRGDSAAYFCASSPLDRPYNEQFFGPGTRLTVL.

The V and J genes are TRBV7-3 and TRBJ2-5, with D tentatively TRBD2 (6 bases). With 9 bases removed from V and 2 bases from J, the gap between germline ends came to 16 bases. CDR3 length equals 14 residues. CDR1 is SGHTA, CDR2 FQGTGA, per germline. DNA of the CDR3: TGTGCCAGTGCGGGATCGGCGATACAAGAGACCCAGTACTTC. Protein product: CASAGSAIQETQYF.

The J gene is TRBJ2-3, the V gene TRBV6-1; maybe TRBD2 (7 bases). The CDR3 length is 16 residues. The V and J ends lost 2 bases and 0 bases respectively, with 12 bases between them. Germline CDR1 and CDR2: MNHNS and SASEGT. The chain's CDR3 is CASSEMGGLSTDTQYF. The CDR3 DNA sequence: TGTGCCAGCAGTGAAATGGGGGGGCTGAGCACAGATACGCAGTATTTT.

CDR3 sequence (DNA): TGTGCCAGCAGCCAAGGTGGAGCGGGGGGCGGTACCGGGGAGCTGTTTTTT. This translates into CASSQGGAGGGTGELFF. V is TRBV4-2 and J is TRBJ2-2, with TRBD2 matching over 9 bases. The CDR3 is 17 residues long. The germline V gene has CDR1 LGHNA and CDR2 YNFKEQ. V was pared by 1 base and J by 5 bases, with 8 bases of the junction left unmatched.

The chain recombines TRBV5-1 with TRBJ2-2, with D maybe TRBD1 (6 bases). V lost 4 bases to trimming and J lost 4 bases, with 8 bases between them. The CDR3 has 13 amino acids. Germline assignment: CDR1 SGHRS and CDR2 YFSETQ. Written as DNA, the CDR3 is TGCGCCAGCAGCGTACAGGGCACCGGGGAGCTGTTTTTT. It specifies CASSVQGTGELFF.

CDR3 protein: CASSDRGGETQYF. The CDR3 DNA reads TGTGCCAGCAGTGACAGGGGTGGGGAGACCCAGTACTTC. The V call is TRBV6-1, the J call TRBJ2-5; tentative D call: TRBD1 (6 bases). The CDR3 runs 13 residues. Germline CDR1 and CDR2: MNHNS and SASEGT. The ends were cut back, 3 bases at V and 5 bases at J, with 10 bases in the middle.

The chain carries TRBV5-1 and TRBJ1-2; 9 bases match TRBD1. Trimming removed 4 bases from V and 0 bases from J; junction bases left unmatched: 7. Per the germline V gene, CDR1 is SGHRS and CDR2 is YFSETQ. CDR3 length equals 16 residues. CDR3 sequence: CASSRGQGSSNYGYTF. DNA for the CDR3: TGCGCCAGCAGCCGGGGACAGGGAAGTTCTAACTATGGCTACACCTTC.

V and J are TRBV5-1 and TRBJ1-1; D is unclear. V was cut by 9 bases and J by 1 base, with 13 bases left in between. The CDR3 is 13 amino acids. Germline lookup yields CDR1 SGHRS and CDR2 YFSETQ. CDR3 nucleotides: TGCGCCACCCGTTCGTACAGGAACACTGAAGCTTTCTTT. It is translated as CATRSYRNTEAFF.

In DNA, the CDR3 is TGTGCCAGCAGTTACGGTCAGGTGGACTATGGCTACACCTTC. Its translation: CASSYGQVDYGYTF. The chain links TRBV6-5 to TRBJ1-2; D gene unclear. V dropped 2 bases and J dropped 3 bases, with 10 bases sitting between them. Germline CDR1 reads MNHEY; CDR2 reads SVGAGI. This CDR3 is 14 amino acids long.

The rearrangement uses TRBV11-2 and TRBJ2-3; D gene unclear. The CDR3 consists of 15 residues. V was cut by 5 bases and J by 2 bases, with 14 bases left in between. CDR1 SGHAT and CDR2 FQNNGV come from the germline V gene. The CDR3 nucleotides are TGTGCCAGCAGCCCTAACTATCTTTCCACAGATACGCAGTATTTT. The encoded protein is CASSPNYLSTDTQYF.

The chain uses TRBV28 and TRBJ2-5, with 14 bases fitting TRBD2. The germline gives CDR1 MDHEN, CDR2 SYDVKM. This CDR3 contains 15 residues. V trimming: 6 bases; J trimming: 5 bases; junction bases outside the gene matches: 5. In nucleotides, the CDR3 is TGTGCCAGCAGGGGGACTAGCGGGGGTTTGGAGACCCAGTACTTC. Translating it yields CASRGTSGGLETQYF.

In this sample, this clone turned up once. The chain has TRBV9 and TRBJ1-5; D is unclear. Germline loops: CDR1 SGDLS, CDR2 YYNGEE. The CDR3 is made up of 13 amino acids. V lost 0 bases and J lost 4, with 5 bases in between. CDR3 protein: CASSVAPNQPQHF. In nucleotides, the CDR3 is TGTGCCAGCAGCGTAGCCCCAAATCAGCCCCAGCATTTT.

The table lists this clone with a count of one. The rearrangement joins TRBV28 to TRBJ1-2; D is undetermined. Germline CDR1 and CDR2: MDHEN and SYDVKM. V lost 6 bases to trimming and J lost 0 bases, with 17 bases between them. The CDR3 is made up of 16 amino acids. CDR3 loop: CASSKSRDTANYGYTF. CDR3 bases: TGTGCCAGCAGCAAAAGCCGAGACACAGCTAACTATGGCTACACCTTC.

The chain has TRBV14 and TRBJ1-6; D possibly corresponds to TRBD1 (6 bases). The CDR3 is 16 residues long. Between the trimmed V and J ends, which lost 3 bases and 0 bases, there was a span of 9 bases. CDR1 and CDR2 from the germline V gene are SGHDN and FVKESK. This CDR3 is CASSQGASSYNSPLHF. In DNA form, the CDR3 reads TGTGCCAGCAGCCAGGGGGCGAGCTCCTATAATTCACCCCTCCACTTT.

The chain combines TRBV7-9 with TRBJ1-4; D unclear. With 5 bases removed from V and 1 base from J, the gap between germline ends came to 11 bases. The CDR3 extends over 15 amino acids. Looked up from germline, CDR1 is SEHNR and CDR2 is FQNEAQ (reference sequence). This chain's CDR3 is CASSASRGTNEKLFF. CDR3 nucleotides: TGTGCCAGCAGCGCGAGTAGAGGAACTAATGAAAAACTGTTTTTT.

The rearrangement joins TRBV24-1 to TRBJ2-7; 9 bases map to TRBD1. Germline values: CDR1 KGHDR, CDR2 SFDVKD. This CDR3 has 15 residues. The junction had 8 bases not matched to a gene; V was cut back by 4 bases and J by 5 bases. CDR3 DNA: TGTGCCACCAGTGAGATGGGGACAGGGATGCACGAGCAGTACTTC. It specifies CATSEMGTGMHEQYF.